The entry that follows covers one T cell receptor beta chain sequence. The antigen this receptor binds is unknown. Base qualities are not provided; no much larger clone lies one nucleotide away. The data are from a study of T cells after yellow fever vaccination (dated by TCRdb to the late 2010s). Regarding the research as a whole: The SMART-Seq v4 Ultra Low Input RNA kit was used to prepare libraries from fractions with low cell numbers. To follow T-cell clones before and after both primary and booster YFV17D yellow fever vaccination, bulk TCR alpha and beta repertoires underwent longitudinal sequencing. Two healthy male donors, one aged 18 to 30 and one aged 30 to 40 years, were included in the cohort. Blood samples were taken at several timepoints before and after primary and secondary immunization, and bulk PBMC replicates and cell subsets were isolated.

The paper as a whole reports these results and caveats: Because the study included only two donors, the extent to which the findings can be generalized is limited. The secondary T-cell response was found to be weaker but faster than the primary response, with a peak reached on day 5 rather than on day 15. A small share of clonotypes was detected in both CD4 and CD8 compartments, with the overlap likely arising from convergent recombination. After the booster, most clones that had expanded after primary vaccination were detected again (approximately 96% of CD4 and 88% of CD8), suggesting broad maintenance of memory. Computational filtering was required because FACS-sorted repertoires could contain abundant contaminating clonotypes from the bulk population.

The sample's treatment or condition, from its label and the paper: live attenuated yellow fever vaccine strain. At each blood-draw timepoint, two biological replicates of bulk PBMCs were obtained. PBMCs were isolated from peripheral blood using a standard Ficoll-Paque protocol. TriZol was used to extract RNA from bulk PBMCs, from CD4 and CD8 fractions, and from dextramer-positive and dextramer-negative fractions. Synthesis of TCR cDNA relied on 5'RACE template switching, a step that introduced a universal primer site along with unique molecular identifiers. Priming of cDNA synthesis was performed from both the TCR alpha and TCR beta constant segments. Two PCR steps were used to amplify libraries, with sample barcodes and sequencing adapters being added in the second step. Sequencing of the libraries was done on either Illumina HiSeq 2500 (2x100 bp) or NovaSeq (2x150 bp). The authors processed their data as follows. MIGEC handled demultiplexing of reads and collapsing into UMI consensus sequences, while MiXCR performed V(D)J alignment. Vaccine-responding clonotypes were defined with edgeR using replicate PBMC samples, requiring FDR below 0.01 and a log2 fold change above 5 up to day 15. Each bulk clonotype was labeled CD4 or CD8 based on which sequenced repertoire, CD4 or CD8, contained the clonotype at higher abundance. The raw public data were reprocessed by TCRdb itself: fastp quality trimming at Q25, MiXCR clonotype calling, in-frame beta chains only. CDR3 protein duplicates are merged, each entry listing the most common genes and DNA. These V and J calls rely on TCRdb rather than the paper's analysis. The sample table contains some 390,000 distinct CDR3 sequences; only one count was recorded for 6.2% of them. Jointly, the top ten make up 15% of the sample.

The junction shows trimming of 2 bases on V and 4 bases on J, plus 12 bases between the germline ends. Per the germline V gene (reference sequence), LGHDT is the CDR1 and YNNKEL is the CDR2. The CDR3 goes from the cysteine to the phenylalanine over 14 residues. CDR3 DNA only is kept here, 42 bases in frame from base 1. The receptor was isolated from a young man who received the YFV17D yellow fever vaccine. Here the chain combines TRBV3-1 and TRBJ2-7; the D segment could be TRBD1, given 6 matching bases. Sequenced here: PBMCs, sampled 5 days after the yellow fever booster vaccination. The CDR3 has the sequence CASSQTMGAYEQYF. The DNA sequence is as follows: TGTGCCAGCAGCCAAACTATGGGGGCTTACGAGCAGTACTTC.